This T cell receptor (beta chain) was found in a study of blood T cell repertoires in COVID-19. Background on the study: PBMCs, B-cell-depleted T cells, or T cells were the source of the cDNA or gDNA that made up the material.

Original processing notes: The authors estimated nucleated cell counts from reference gene primer amplification. TCRdb keeps only in-frame clones here, not all; method: immunoSEQ multiplex PCR. V, J and clone size are those of that table, while D and trimming were read from the DNA. The repertoire holds about 170,000 clones, with roughly 86% as singletons. Germline V lookup: CDR1 MNHEY, CDR2 SVGAGI. V shed 5 bases and J 5 bases; nucleotides not matched to a gene: 8. The length of the CDR3 is 14 residues. The specimen was peripheral blood. The clonotype originates from a woman of 80 years or more in a cohort sampled during active or convalescent COVID-19. The chain carries TRBV6-5 and TRBJ2-5; 7 nucleotides agree with TRBD1. CDR3 region: CASSTLRGQETQYF. The CDR3 DNA reads TGTGCCAGCAGTACCCTCAGGGGACAGGAGACCCAGTACTTC.